A selection of T cell receptor beta chains follows, all from one sample in a study of blood T cell repertoires in COVID-19. TCRdb's copy holds only in-frame clones and misses some; the assay was immunoSEQ multiplex PCR. The table records fewer than 350,000 clones, around 90% of them present only once. The sample comprised PBMCs or T cells enriched from blood (not recorded which). The receptors come from a middle-aged woman with acute COVID-19. CDR3s include the opening cysteine and the closing phenylalanine or tryptophan.

>TRBV29-1
CSVVGQADPNEKLFF
>TRBV29-1
CSVGTGSRNEQFF
>TRBV9
CASSAYGSSYEQYF
>TRBV6-2/TRBV6-3
CASSYSSAGGDKETQYF
>TRBV19
CASIPRGAGTGELFF
>TRBV9
CASSVSQGGYGYTF
>TRBV19
CATPGQEKQSPPTKQYF
>TRBV13
CASSSNLDRKSGTQYF
>TRBV7-3
CASSPTPTGEQYF
>TRBV11-3
CASSPPGLHEQYF
>TRBV5-5
CASSSYPSNTEAFF
>TRBV6-5
CASSPGLKNQPQHF
>TRBV30
CAWSRVGARGEAFF
>TRBV11-2
CASSSVSGTTGAQYF
>TRBV7-3
CASSLQGGHNSPLHF
>TRBV19
CASSIDRERYGYTF
>TRBV7-2
CASSTRRGPYEQYF
>TRBV2
CASIRTSYSYEQYF
>TRBV7-9
CASSLMQGGNTGELFF
>TRBV2
CASRQGTNTDTQYF
>TRBV21-1
CASSKVGRVTEAFF
>TRBV4-3
CASSHTSGSADTQYF
>TRBV5-1
CASRGGQSLNTEAFF
>TRBV5-1
CASSLDLGGLAMSYEQYF
>TRBV27
CASSPWTGGNTIYF
>TRBV5-6
CASSGFDRLNYEQYF
>TRBV11-2
CASSRDRGPYEQYF
>TRBV7-3
CASSLMGVNTGELFF
>TRBV9
CASSVGRGPYNEQFF
>TRBV7-8
CASSLRGSGGTQETQYF
>TRBV6-1
CASSEAGGYGYTF
>TRBV7-8
CASSRTNSYEQYF
>TRBV9
CASSATRRDTDTQYF
>TRBV5-6
CASSLARGFSDYGYTF
>TRBV4-1
CASSQATGSSYEQYF
>TRBV9
CASSRLPYNEQFF
>TRBV7-9
CASSLRRRQGKNEQYF
>TRBV29-1
CSAQTGGLPIRYF
>TRBV18
CASSPPGGTVSSGNTIYF
>TRBV24-1
CATSDGTIPYEQYF
>TRBV6-4
CASSPNETQYF
>TRBV5-8
CASSIRLAGGLGEQFF
>TRBV7-6
CASSLISGGRTDTQYF
>TRBV19
CASNSDIANQPQHF
>TRBV25-1
CASGRGTGIGQPQHF
>TRBV29-1
CSVRENSNQPQHF
>TRBV30
CAWRRTGAEQYF
>TRBV7-9
CASRSSAGSNTEAFF
>TRBV18
CASSRQETQYF
>TRBV28
CASRSGGAGSYEQYF
>TRBV2
CASRQKAGGQPQHF
>TRBV28
CASSLLRGGRTDTQYF
>TRBV7-2
CASRSLSSGASYEQYF
>TRBV13
CASSLGGRDWDEQFF
>TRBV21-1
CASPIRDRDAYEQYF
>TRBV5-1
CASSYNPSGGAGNEQFF
>TRBV7-2
CASSLQGQGAGNTIYF
>TRBV28
CASSDPGRGGYGYTF
>TRBV7-9
CASSSRPGLVTYNEQFF
>TRBV5-1
CASSLGLARDGYTF